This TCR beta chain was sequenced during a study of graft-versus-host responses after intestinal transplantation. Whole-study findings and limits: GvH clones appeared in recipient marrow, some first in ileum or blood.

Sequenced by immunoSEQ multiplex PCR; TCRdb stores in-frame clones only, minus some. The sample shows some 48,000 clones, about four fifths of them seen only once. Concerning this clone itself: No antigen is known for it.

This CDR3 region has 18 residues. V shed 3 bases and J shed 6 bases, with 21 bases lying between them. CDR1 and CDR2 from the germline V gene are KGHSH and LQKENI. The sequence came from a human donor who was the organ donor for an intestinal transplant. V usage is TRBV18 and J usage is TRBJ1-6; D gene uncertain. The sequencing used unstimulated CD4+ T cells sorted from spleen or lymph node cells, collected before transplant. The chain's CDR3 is CASSPFNLGRTSNSPLHF. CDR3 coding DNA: TGTGCCAGCTCACCGTTTAATTTGGGGAGGACTTCTAATTCACCCCTCCACTTT.